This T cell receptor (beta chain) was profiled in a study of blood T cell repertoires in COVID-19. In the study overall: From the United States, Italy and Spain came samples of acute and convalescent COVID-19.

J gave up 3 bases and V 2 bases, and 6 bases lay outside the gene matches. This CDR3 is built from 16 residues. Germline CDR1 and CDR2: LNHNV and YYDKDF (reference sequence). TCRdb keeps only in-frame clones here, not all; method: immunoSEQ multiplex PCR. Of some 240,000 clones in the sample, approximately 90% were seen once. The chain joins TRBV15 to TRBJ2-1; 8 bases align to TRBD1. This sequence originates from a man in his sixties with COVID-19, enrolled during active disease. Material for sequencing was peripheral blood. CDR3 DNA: TGTGCCACCAGCAGACGGACAGGGCTTGTCTACAATGAGCAGTTCTTC. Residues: CATSRRTGLVYNEQFF.